This T cell receptor beta chain was sequenced during a study of chemoradiotherapy in HPV16-positive cancers. Study observations and caveats: During treatment, candidate HPV-specific clones and E7-related motifs expanded in tumor.

The protocol was immunoSEQ multiplex PCR, while the TCRdb copy is restricted to in-frame clones and leaves out a portion. This table holds some 2,500 clones, around 77% found once. Trimming cost V 1 base and J 2 bases, with 12 bases left between them. The CDR3 is 16 residues long. CDR1 LGHNA and CDR2 YNFKEQ come from the germline V gene. Concerning this clone itself: Its antigen is currently unknown.

The chain couples TRBV4-2 to TRBJ1-5; D is undetermined. This clonotype originated in a human donor with HPV-associated anogenital cancer. Sample collection was performed from a patient who underwent chemoradiotherapy. CDR3 nucleotide sequence: TGTGCCAGCAGCCAAGGCCATCGGGGTGGCAATCAGCCCCAGCATTTT. Its translation is CASSQGHRGGNQPQHF.